The 20 T cell receptor beta chains below all came from one sample that was sequenced in a study of cytomegalovirus exposure and HLA in healthy donors. The PCR used 60 Vbeta and 13 Jbeta primers. Clones were sequenced by immunoSEQ multiplex PCR, and TCRdb holds only the in-frame ones, with some missing. The repertoire holds 150,000 to 200,000 clones, with about 9% as singletons. Specimen: PBMCs. All receptors come from a woman aged 30 to 39 in good health and CMV-seropositive.

V gene TRBV7-9 combines with J gene TRBJ2-2, with 8 bases lining up with TRBD1. The CDR3 is 14 amino acids. Germline values: CDR1 SEHNR, CDR2 FQNEAQ (reference sequence). V was pared by 5 bases and J by 4 bases, with 3 bases of the junction left unmatched. CDR3 sequence (DNA): TGTGCCAGCAGCACTGGGACAGGCACCGGGGAGCTGTTTTTT. Amino acid sequence: CASSTGTGTGELFF.

A few counts support this clone. CDR3 sequence: CSAREKETQYF. As DNA, the CDR3 is TGCAGTGCTAGGGAGAAAGAGACCCAGTACTTC. The chain links TRBV20-1 to TRBJ2-5, with D uncertain. The V gene lost 3 bases and the J gene lost 3 bases, with 5 bases spanning the gap. The CDR3 has 11 residues. In germline, CDR1 is DFQATT, CDR2 SNEGSKA (reference sequence).

This clone was counted between two and nine times. The V and J genes are TRBV19 and TRBJ1-1, with 7 positions matching TRBD1. Per germline, CDR1 LNHDA and CDR2 SQIVND (reference sequence). The CDR3 covers 15 residues. Germline trimming cut 3 bases from V and 1 base from J; bases unmatched to any gene: 5. The CDR3: CASSIPGGGNTEAFF. CDR3 in DNA: TGTGCCAGTAGTATTCCAGGGGGAGGGAACACTGAAGCTTTCTTT.

This clone has more than one count but fewer than ten. J is TRBJ1-2 and V is TRBV2; D possibly corresponds to TRBD1 (5 bases). The CDR3 is made up of 14 amino acids. V shed 9 bases and J shed 3 bases, with 17 bases lying between them. Germline CDR1 SNHLY, CDR2 FYNNEI. The chain's CDR3 is CASQFTGLDYGYTF. The CDR3 nucleotides read TGTGCCAGTCAATTCACGGGACTGGACTATGGCTACACCTTC.

The chain is built from TRBV21-1 and TRBJ2-5; the DNA was not used to check the table's D call, TRBD1. TRBV21-1 is given as a pseudogene. The CDR3 is made up of 16 amino acids. The CDR3 protein is CASRSDITQIQETQYF. The CDR3 region has the DNA TGTGCCAGTCGGTCGGACATTACGCAAATTCAAGAGACCCAGTACTTC.

The chain links TRBV28 to TRBJ2-3; 8 nucleotides line up with TRBD2. CDR3 size: 17 residues. The germline V gene encodes CDR1 MDHEN and CDR2 SYDVKM. With V trimmed by 5 bases and J by 0 bases, 10 bases remained unmatched. Here the CDR3 reads CASSPYSGIGSTDTQYF. CDR3 nucleotides: TGTGCCAGCAGTCCCTATAGCGGGATTGGTAGCACAGATACGCAGTATTTT.

In its sample, this clone was seen a few times. The chain couples TRBV5-1 to TRBJ2-5; 7 bases agree with TRBD1. The CDR3 has 16 residues. CDR1 SGHRS and CDR2 YFSETQ come from the germline V gene. V lost 0 bases to trimming and J lost 1 base; unmatched junction nucleotides: 6. CDR3 nucleotide sequence: TGCGCCAGCAGCTTGGTACAGGGGTACGGCCAAGAGACCCAGTACTTC. Its translation: CASSLVQGYGQETQYF.

This clone came up a few times. The chain is built from TRBV9 and TRBJ2-2; 7 bases line up with TRBD1. V gave up 2 bases and J gave up 6 bases; unmatched junction bases: 4. CDR3 size: 14 residues. Germline V gene sequence: CDR1 SGDLS, CDR2 YYNGEE. As DNA, the CDR3 is TGTGCCAGCAGCGTTACAGGGGATCCCGGGGAGCTGTTTTTT. Protein: CASSVTGDPGELFF.

This clone was observed a few times. The J gene is TRBJ2-1, the V gene TRBV7-9; 13 nucleotides agree with TRBD2. This CDR3 has 16 residues. CDR1 and CDR2 (germline): SEHNR, FQNEAQ (reference sequence). V lost 5 bases to trimming and J lost 7 bases; unmatched junction nucleotides: 8. CDR3 sequence: CASSGRTSGSVNEQFF. In nucleotides, the CDR3 is TGTGCCAGCAGCGGCAGGACTAGCGGGAGCGTAAATGAGCAGTTCTTC.

This clone was seen more than once but under ten times. The chain recombines TRBV13 with TRBJ1-1; D gene ambiguous. Trimming pared 1 base from V and 1 base from J, leaving 7 bases between. From germline, CDR1 is PRHDT and CDR2 FYEKMQ (reference sequence). The CDR3 is 14 amino acids. CDR3 protein: CASSLDGANTEAFF. As DNA, the CDR3 is TGTGCCAGCAGCTTAGACGGAGCGAACACTGAAGCTTTCTTT.

This clone has more than one count but fewer than ten. The chain employs TRBV5-4 and TRBJ1-1; tentatively, D is TRBD1 (5 bases). This CDR3 contains 15 residues. Germline assignment: CDR1 SGHNT and CDR2 YYREEE (reference sequence). The germline V and J ends were trimmed by 0 bases and 2 bases, with 11 bases remaining between them. CDR3: CASSLDLGVNTEAFF. In DNA, the CDR3 is TGTGCCAGCAGCTTGGATTTAGGGGTAAACACTGAAGCTTTCTTT. Combining the CDR3 with reference TRBV5-4 and TRBJ1-1 gives the whole variable domain ETGVTQSPTHLIKTRGQQVTLRCSSQSGHNTVSWYQQALGQGPQFIFQYYREEENGRGNFPPRFSGLQFPNYSSELNVNALELDDSALYLCASSLDLGVNTEAFFGQGTRLTVV.

This clone was observed a handful of times. This chain links TRBV9 with TRBJ2-2; 7 bases are shared with TRBD2. V dropped 4 bases and J dropped 7; count of bases not matched to a gene: 13. CDR3 length equals 16 residues. From germline, CDR1 is SGDLS and CDR2 YYNGEE. CDR3 coding DNA: TGTGCCAGCAGCCCCCGGGTTGGCGGGAGACTCGGGGAGCTGTTTTTT. Amino acids: CASSPRVGGRLGELFF.

The chain couples TRBV19 to TRBJ1-5; tentative D call: TRBD1 (6 bases). The CDR3 loop spans 12 amino acids. Germline assignment: CDR1 LNHDA and CDR2 SQIVND (reference sequence). V shed 7 bases and J shed 7 bases, with 11 bases lying between them. CDR3 amino acids: CASTRGSQPQHF. Written as DNA, the CDR3 is TGTGCCAGTACCAGGGGATCCCAGCCCCAGCATTTT.

V is TRBV29-1 and J is TRBJ1-1; D might be TRBD1 (6 bases). There are 14 residues in the CDR3. V was trimmed by 3 bases and J by 5 bases, leaving 16 bases between them. Germline CDR1 and CDR2: SQVTM and ANQGSEA. CDR3 in amino acids: CSVDRDILGTEAFF. CDR3 DNA sequence: TGCAGCGTTGACCGGGACATCTTGGGTACTGAAGCTTTCTTT.

The chain combines TRBV5-1 with TRBJ2-3; 16 bases fit TRBD2. The germline V gene has CDR1 SGHRS and CDR2 YFSETQ. This CDR3 contains 18 residues. Germline trimming cut 7 bases from V and 2 bases from J; bases unmatched to any gene: 10. The CDR3 loop reads CASCLGGLAGGTTDTQYF. CDR3 DNA sequence: TGCGCCAGCTGCCTGGGGGGACTAGCGGGAGGGACCACAGATACGCAGTATTTT.

This clone was found a few times. The chain has TRBV11-2 and TRBJ2-7, with D perhaps matching TRBD1 (5 bases). V lost 3 bases to trimming and J lost 0 bases, with 9 bases between them. In germline, CDR1 is SGHAT, CDR2 FQNNGV. The CDR3 covers 14 residues. The CDR3 loop reads CASSFKGFSYEQYF. The CDR3 DNA reads TGTGCCAGCAGCTTCAAGGGGTTCTCCTACGAGCAGTACTTC.

The chain uses TRBV11-2 and TRBJ2-7, with 10 bases aligning to TRBD2. V trimming: 1 base; J trimming: 7 bases; junction bases outside the gene matches: 4. This CDR3 contains 14 residues. The germline CDR1 and CDR2 sequences are SGHAT and FQNNGV. The CDR3 is CASSLVAGGREQYF. The CDR3 nucleotides read TGTGCCAGCAGCTTAGTAGCGGGAGGCCGAGAGCAGTACTTC.

The rearrangement uses TRBV6-6 and TRBJ2-5; perhaps TRBD1 as D (6 bases). Germline assignment: CDR1 MNHNY and CDR2 SVGAGI (reference sequence). The CDR3 loop spans 14 amino acids. Between the trimmed V and J ends, which lost 4 bases and 1 base, there was a span of 10 bases. CDR3 DNA: TGTGCCAGCAGTTTTTCAGGGGTCCAAGAGACCCAGTACTTC. Protein: CASSFSGVQETQYF.

As DNA, the CDR3 is TGTGCCAGCAGCTTGAGGTACGGGAGCGATAATAATGAGCAGTTCTTC. Its translation: CASSLRYGSDNNEQFF. The chain recombines TRBV5-4 with TRBJ2-1; a weak D match, TRBD2 (6 bases). The CDR3 spans 16 residues. V was shortened by 1 base and J by 7 bases, with 18 bases between the two germline ends. Germline V gives CDR1 SGHNT, CDR2 YYREEE (reference sequence).

This clone was picked up a small number of times. The gene calls are TRBV18 and TRBJ2-3; TRBD2 matches at 9 bases. V lost 1 base, J lost 5 bases, and 10 bases stayed unmatched. The CDR3 covers 17 residues. Germline values: CDR1 KGHSH, CDR2 LQKENI. Written as DNA, the CDR3 is TGTGCCAGCTCACCACAGACTAGCGGCGCAGGTTTAGATACGCAGTATTTT. It is translated as CASSPQTSGAGLDTQYF.